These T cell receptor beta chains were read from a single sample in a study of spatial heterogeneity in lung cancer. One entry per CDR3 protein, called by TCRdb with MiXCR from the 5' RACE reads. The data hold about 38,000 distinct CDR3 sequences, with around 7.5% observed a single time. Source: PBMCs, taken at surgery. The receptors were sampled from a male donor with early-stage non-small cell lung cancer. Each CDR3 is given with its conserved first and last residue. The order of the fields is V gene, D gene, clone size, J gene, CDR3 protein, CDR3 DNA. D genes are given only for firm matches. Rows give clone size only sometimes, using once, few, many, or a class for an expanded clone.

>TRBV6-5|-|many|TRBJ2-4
CASSTGQREQYF
TGTGCCAGCAGTACCGGACAGAGAGAGCAGTACTTC
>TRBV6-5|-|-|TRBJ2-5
CASSYLRRPGETQYF
TGTGCCAGCAGTTACTTACGGAGGCCGGGGGAGACCCAGTACTTC
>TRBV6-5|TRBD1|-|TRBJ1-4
CASRFTGTGQEKLFF
TGTGCCAGCCGCTTTACCGGGACAGGGCAAGAAAAACTGTTTTTT
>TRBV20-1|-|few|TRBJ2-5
CSARDVTGQETQYF
TGCAGTGCTAGAGATGTAACTGGCCAAGAGACCCAGTACTTC
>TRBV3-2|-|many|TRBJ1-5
CASSPLHLDQPQHF
TGTGCCAGCAGCCCCCTCCATCTAGATCAGCCCCAGCATTTT
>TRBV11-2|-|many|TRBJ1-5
CASSLSGNQPQHF
TGTGCCAGCAGTTTAAGTGGGAATCAGCCCCAGCATTTT
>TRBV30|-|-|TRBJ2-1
CAWSVTGSDNEQFF
TGTGCCTGGAGTGTAACAGGGTCTGACAATGAGCAGTTCTTC
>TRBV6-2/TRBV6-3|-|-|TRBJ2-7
CASSDAGGGTYEQYF
TGTGCCAGCAGCGATGCAGGGGGAGGAACCTACGAGCAGTACTTC
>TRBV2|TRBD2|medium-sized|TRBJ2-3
CASRGLATSTDTQYF
TGTGCCAGCAGAGGACTAGCCACGTCGACAGATACGCAGTATTTT
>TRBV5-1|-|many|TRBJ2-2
CASSSQGGELFF
TGCGCCAGCAGCTCTCAGGGTGGGGAGCTGTTTTTT
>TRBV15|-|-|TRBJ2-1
CATSRDLEPYNEQFF
TGTGCCACCAGCAGAGATCTCGAGCCCTACAATGAGCAGTTCTTC
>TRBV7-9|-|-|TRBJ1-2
CASSLQTGSLPHYTF
TGTGCCAGCAGCTTACAAACAGGGAGTCTACCTCACTACACCTTC
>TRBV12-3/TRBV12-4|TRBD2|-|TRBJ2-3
CASLPLGGGSTDTQYF
TGTGCCAGCCTCCCCCTGGGGGGGGGATCCACAGATACGCAGTATTTT
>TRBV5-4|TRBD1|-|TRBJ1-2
CASSMSGTGRRAHTF
TGTGCCAGCAGCATGAGTGGGACAGGAAGGCGGGCCCACACCTTC
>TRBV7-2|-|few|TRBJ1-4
CASTLGGGSEKLFF
TGTGCCAGCACCCTTGGTGGGGGGTCTGAAAAACTGTTTTTT
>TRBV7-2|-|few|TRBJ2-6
CASRPADTGANVLTF
TGTGCCAGCAGGCCGGCGGACACTGGGGCCAACGTCCTGACTTTC
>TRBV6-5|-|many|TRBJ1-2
CASSYSGGLGYTF
TGTGCCAGCAGTTACAGCGGCGGGCTTGGCTACACCTTC
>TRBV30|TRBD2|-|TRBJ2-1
CAWSVYRGTSGAKEQFF
TGTGCCTGGAGTGTTTATCGTGGGACTAGCGGGGCCAAGGAGCAGTTCTTC
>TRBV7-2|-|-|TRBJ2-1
CASSLDQQNEQFF
TGTGCCAGCAGCTTGGATCAGCAGAATGAGCAGTTCTTC
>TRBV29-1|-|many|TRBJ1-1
CSVVLQGNTEAFF
TGCAGCGTAGTCCTCCAGGGGAACACTGAAGCTTTCTTT
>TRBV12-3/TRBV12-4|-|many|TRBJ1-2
CASSLSAAFNYGYTF
TGTGCCAGCAGTTTATCGGCAGCCTTTAACTATGGCTACACCTTC
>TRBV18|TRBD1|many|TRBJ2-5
CASSPPGTGEETQYF
TGTGCCAGCTCACCACCCGGGACAGGGGAAGAGACCCAGTACTTC